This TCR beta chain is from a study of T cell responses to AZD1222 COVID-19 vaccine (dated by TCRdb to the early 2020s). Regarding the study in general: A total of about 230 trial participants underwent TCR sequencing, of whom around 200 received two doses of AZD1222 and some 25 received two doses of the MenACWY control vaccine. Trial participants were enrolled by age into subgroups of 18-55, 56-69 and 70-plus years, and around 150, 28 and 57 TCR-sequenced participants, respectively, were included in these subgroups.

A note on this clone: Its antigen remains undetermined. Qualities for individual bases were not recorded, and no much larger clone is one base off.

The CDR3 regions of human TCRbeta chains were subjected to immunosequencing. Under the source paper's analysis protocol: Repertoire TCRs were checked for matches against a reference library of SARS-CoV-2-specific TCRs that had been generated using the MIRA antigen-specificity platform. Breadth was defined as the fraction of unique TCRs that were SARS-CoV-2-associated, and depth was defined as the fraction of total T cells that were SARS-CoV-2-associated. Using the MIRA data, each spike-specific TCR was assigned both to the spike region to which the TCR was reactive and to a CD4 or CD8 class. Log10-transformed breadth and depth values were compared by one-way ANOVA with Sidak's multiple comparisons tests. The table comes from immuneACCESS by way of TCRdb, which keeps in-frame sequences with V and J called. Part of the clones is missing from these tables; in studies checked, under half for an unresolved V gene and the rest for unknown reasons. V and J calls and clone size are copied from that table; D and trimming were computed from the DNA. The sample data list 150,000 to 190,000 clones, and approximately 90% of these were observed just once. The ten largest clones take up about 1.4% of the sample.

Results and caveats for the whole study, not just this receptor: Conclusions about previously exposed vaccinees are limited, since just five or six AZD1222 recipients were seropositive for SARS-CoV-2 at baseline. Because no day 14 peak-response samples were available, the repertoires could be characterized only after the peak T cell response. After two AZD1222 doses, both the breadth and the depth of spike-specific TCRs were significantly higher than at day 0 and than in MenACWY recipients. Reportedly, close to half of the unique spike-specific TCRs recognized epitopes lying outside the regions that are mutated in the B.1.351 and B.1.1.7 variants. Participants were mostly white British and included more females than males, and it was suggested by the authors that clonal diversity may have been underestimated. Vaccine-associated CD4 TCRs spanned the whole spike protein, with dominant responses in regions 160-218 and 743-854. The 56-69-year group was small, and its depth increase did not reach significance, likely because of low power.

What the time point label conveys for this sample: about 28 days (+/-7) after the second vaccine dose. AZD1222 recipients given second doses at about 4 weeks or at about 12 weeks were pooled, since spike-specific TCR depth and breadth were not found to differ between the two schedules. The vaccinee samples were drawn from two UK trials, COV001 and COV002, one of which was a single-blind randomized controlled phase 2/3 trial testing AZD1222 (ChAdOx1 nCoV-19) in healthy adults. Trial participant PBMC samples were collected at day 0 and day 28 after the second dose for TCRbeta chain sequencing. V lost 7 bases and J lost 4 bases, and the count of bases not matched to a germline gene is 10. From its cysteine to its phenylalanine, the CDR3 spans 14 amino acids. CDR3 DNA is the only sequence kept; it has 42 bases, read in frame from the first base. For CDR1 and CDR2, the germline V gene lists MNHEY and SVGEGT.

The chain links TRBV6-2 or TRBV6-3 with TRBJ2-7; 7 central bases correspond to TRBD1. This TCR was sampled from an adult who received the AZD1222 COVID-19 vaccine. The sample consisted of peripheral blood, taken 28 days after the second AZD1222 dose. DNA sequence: TGTGCCAGCATCCCCGGGACAGCACAATACGAGCAGTACTTC. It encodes CASIPGTAQYEQYF.